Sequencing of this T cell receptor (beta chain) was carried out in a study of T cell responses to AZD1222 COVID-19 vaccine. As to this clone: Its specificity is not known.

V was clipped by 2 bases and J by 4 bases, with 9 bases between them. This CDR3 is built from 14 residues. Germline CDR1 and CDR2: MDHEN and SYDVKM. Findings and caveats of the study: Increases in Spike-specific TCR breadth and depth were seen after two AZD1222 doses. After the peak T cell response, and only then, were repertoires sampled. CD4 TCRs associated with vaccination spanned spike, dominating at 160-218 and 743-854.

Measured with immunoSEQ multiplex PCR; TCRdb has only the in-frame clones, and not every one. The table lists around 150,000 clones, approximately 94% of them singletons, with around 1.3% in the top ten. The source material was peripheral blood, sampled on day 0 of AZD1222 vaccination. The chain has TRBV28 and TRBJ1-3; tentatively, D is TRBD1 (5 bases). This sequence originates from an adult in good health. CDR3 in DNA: TGTGCCAGCAGTTTAGGGGGGAGGGGAAACACCATATATTTT. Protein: CASSLGGRGNTIYF.